Listed here are 15 T cell receptor beta chains from one sample, sequenced in a study of response to subunit inactivated influenza vaccine. TCRdb independently ran MiXCR on the RT-PCR reads; one entry per CDR3 protein. The table shows over 800,000 distinct CDR3 sequences, with around 20% occurring only once. The sample consisted of PBMCs from blood, taken 4 to 6 days after vaccination. The origin of the receptors is a man aged 50 or older who received an inactivated influenza vaccine.

This clonotype was detected only a few times. The V and J genes are TRBV24-1 and TRBJ1-1; a possible D gene is TRBD1 (6 bases). V lost 1 base to trimming and J lost 7 bases, with 9 bases between them. The CDR3 length is 13 residues. The germline V gene encodes CDR1 KGHDR and CDR2 SFDVKD. Written as DNA, the CDR3 is TGTGCCACCAGTGATTTCGGACAGCGTGAAGCTTTCTTT. It is translated as CATSDFGQREAFF.

This rearrangement joins TRBV28 to TRBJ2-7; D is ambiguous. Germline CDR1 MDHEN, CDR2 SYDVKM. V lost 3 bases, J lost 4 bases, and 19 bases lay in between. The CDR3 has 16 amino acids. This CDR3 is CASSLPVMAGFYEQYF. As DNA, the CDR3 is TGTGCCAGCAGTTTGCCCGTGATGGCAGGTTTTTACGAGCAGTACTTC.

This clonotype is a singleton in its sample. The gene calls are TRBV15 and TRBJ2-1, with TRBD2 identical over 9 bases. The germline V gene has CDR1 LNHNV and CDR2 YYDKDF (reference sequence). V shed 4 bases and J 10 bases; nucleotides not matched to a gene: 8. The CDR3 length is 14 residues. The CDR3 nucleotides read TGTGCCACCAGCAAAGCGGGGGGTAGGCTGGAGCAGTTCTTC. Its translation: CATSKAGGRLEQFF.

The genes are TRBV20-1 and TRBJ2-2, with a tentative D call TRBD2 (6 bases). Germline assignment: CDR1 DFQATT and CDR2 SNEGSKA (reference sequence). There are 13 residues in the CDR3. V lost 1 base to trimming and J lost 5 bases, with 8 bases between them. The CDR3 nucleotides are TGCAGTGCTAGAGGCGGGGTTACCGGGGAGCTGTTTTTT. This translates into CSARGGVTGELFF.

The J gene is TRBJ1-4, the V gene TRBV2; D possibly corresponds to TRBD1 (6 bases). The V end lost 1 base, the J end lost 8 bases, and 14 bases lay between the germline ends. Germline V gives CDR1 SNHLY, CDR2 FYNNEI. The CDR3 runs to 15 residues. The CDR3 protein is CASSEEGGAFEKLFF. The CDR3 nucleotides are TGTGCCAGCAGTGAAGAGGGGGGGGCGTTCGAAAAACTGTTTTTT. Based on the CDR3 plus reference TRBV2 and TRBJ1-4, the full variable domain is EPEVTQTPSHQVTQMGQEVILRCVPISNHLYFYWYRQILGQKVEFLVSFYNNEISEKSEIFDDQFSVERPDGSNFTLKIRSTKLEDSAMYFCASSEEGGAFEKLFFGSGTQLSVL.

The chain uses TRBV5-1 and TRBJ1-2, with D possibly being TRBD1 (6 bases). Trimming shortened V by 0 bases and J by 6 bases, and 12 bases separated the two germline ends. CDR3 length: 14 amino acids. Germline loops: CDR1 SGHRS, CDR2 YFSETQ. The CDR3 nucleotides read TGCGCCAGCAGCTTGGGGAGGGGGACGGATGGCTACACCTTC. This codes for CASSLGRGTDGYTF.

This clonotype has at least ten counts. The chain carries TRBV7-9 and TRBJ1-1; tentative D call: TRBD1 (5 bases). The CDR3 loop spans 14 amino acids. Germline CDR1 is SEHNR and CDR2 is FQNEAQ (reference sequence). The V end was cut by 2 bases, the J end by 4 bases, with 11 bases between. CDR3 DNA: TGTGCCAGCAGCTTAAGTCAGGGAGGCACTGAAGCTTTCTTT. Translation gives CASSLSQGGTEAFF.

There are a few counts of this clonotype. The chain carries TRBV5-1 and TRBJ2-1; the match to TRBD2 covers 11 bases. The CDR3 contains 15 residues. The germline CDR1 and CDR2 sequences are SGHRS and YFSETQ. After removal of 0 bases from V and 8 bases from J, the junction contained 4 bases not matched to a gene. The CDR3 bases are TGCGCCAGCAGCTTGGGGACTAGCGGGCGCTATGAGCAGTTCTTC. Translated: CASSLGTSGRYEQFF.

This chain links TRBV27 with TRBJ2-1; 14 bases align to TRBD2. Looked up from germline, CDR1 is MNHEY and CDR2 is SMNVEV (reference sequence). The V gene end was trimmed by 4 bases and the J gene end by 8 bases; junction bases not matched to a gene: 7. This CDR3 has 16 amino acids. CDR3 amino acids: CASSSRLAGGLDEQFF. CDR3 bases: TGTGCCAGCAGTTCGCGACTAGCGGGGGGGCTCGATGAGCAGTTCTTC.

In this sample, this clonotype turned up a few times. The chain carries TRBV24-1 and TRBJ2-5; no firm D call. Germline CDR1 and CDR2: KGHDR and SFDVKD. This CDR3 contains 12 residues. V gave up 5 bases and J gave up 1 base, with 4 bases separating them. In nucleotides, the CDR3 is TGTGCCACCAGTGCCGGCCAAGAGACCCAGTACTTC. This sequence encodes CATSAGQETQYF.

This chain joins TRBV9 and TRBJ2-3; 14 nucleotides agree with TRBD2. The germline gives CDR1 SGDLS, CDR2 YYNGEE. The V and J ends lost 2 bases and 1 base, in that order; junction bases with no gene match: 3. The CDR3 has 17 residues. The CDR3 region is CASSVRGLAGGTDTQYF. The CDR3, as DNA: TGTGCCAGCAGCGTTAGGGGACTAGCGGGAGGCACAGATACGCAGTATTTT.

The chain uses TRBV7-9 and TRBJ1-4; D is undetermined. The CDR3 has 15 residues. Deletions cut 1 base from V and 5 bases from J, with 11 bases between. Germline CDR1 reads SEHNR; CDR2 reads FQNEAQ (reference sequence). The CDR3 nucleotides are TGTGCCAGCAGCTTAGGTATAGGGCAAAATGAAAAACTGTTTTTT. Residues: CASSLGIGQNEKLFF.

The rearrangement links TRBV15 to TRBJ1-2; no clear D gene. Germline V CDR1 and CDR2: LNHNV, YYDKDF (reference sequence). CDR3 size: 13 residues. Trimming cost V 3 bases and J 3 bases, with 8 bases left between them. CDR3 DNA sequence: TGTGCCACCAGCAGGGACGGAGACTATGGCTACACCTTC. This encodes CATSRDGDYGYTF.

This clonotype has only a few counts. The rearrangement links TRBV2 to TRBJ2-3, with 12 bases matching TRBD2. This CDR3 contains 20 residues. Germline V gene sequence: CDR1 SNHLY, CDR2 FYNNEI. The J segment lost 5 bases and the V segment lost 3 bases, leaving 18 bases of the junction unmatched. CDR3 protein: CASSDWKQVPSGRAKDTQYF. The DNA of the CDR3 is TGTGCCAGCAGTGATTGGAAGCAAGTTCCTAGCGGGAGGGCCAAAGATACGCAGTATTTT.

This clonotype was seen repeatedly, ten times or more. This chain connects TRBV12-3 or TRBV12-4 to TRBJ1-4, with a tentative D call TRBD1 (6 bases). The length of the CDR3 is 14 residues. V dropped 3 bases and J dropped 8 bases, with 13 bases sitting between them. DNA of the CDR3: TGTGCCAGCAGTTTTTCGGGGGCAGGAGAAAAACTGTTTTTT. Residues: CASSFSGAGEKLFF.